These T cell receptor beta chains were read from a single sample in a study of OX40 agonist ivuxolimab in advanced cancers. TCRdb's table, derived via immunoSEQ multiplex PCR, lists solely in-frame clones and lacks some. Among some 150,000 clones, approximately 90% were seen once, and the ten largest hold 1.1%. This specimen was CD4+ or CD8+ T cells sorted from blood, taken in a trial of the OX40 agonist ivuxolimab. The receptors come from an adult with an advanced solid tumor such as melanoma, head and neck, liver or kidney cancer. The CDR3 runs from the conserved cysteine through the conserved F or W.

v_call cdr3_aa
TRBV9 CASSASGANVLTF
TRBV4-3 CASSQDWHKQETQYF
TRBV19 CASSNRRNTGELFF
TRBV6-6 CASSYLAGVSYEQYF
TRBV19 CASSIATLANEKLFF
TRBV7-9 CASWTRDRAYGYTF
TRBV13 CASSLAQGTGELFF
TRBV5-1 CASSSGTLSSYNEQFF
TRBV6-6 CASSHERDSSYEQYF
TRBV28 CASIQGGAADTQYF
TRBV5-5 CASSLADAAERRYF
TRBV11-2 CASSTNRTRSWYEQYF
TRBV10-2 CASNGGPDTGELFF
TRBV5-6 CASSSTSSYEQYF
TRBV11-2 CASSLGTSSSYNEQFF
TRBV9 CASSAGHLNTEAFF
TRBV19 CASTVTGGDTEAFF
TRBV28 CASSPRGEIMWGEKLFF
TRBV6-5 CASSSDRDSAFF
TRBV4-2 CASSQDRLGSGTDTQYF
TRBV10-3 CAISAEGMNTEAFF
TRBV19 CASRARVAFDQPQHF
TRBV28 CASSFAASGAYNEQFF
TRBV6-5 CASKGETDTQYF
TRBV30 CAWSRGGGTGYTF
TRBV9 CASSVAVSHNEKLFF
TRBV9 CASSVGQGAPEKLFF
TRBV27 CASSLWGGEGETQYF
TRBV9 CASSVVQGRELFF